This paragraph reports one T cell receptor beta chain. The antigen is undetermined. The data stem from a study of T-cell memory formation after mild COVID-19. Study findings and constraints: Memory cells collected pre-infection included some clones that later responded, suggesting cross-reactive memory joined. Shrinking CD4+ clones resided mostly in CM and EM, and CD8+ ones in EMRA.

Trimming cost V 1 base and J 2 bases; bases outside gene matches: 3. Germline CDR1 reads LNHNV; CDR2 reads YYDKDF (reference sequence). The CDR3 contains 15 residues. TCRdb processed the 5' RACE reads anew with MiXCR; each CDR3 protein has one entry. The sample carries 190,000 or so distinct CDR3 sequences, about a fifth recorded once. The rearrangement joins TRBV15 to TRBJ2-3; 7 nucleotides line up with TRBD1. The clonotype was recovered from an adult woman who had mild COVID-19 (a few samples of this study predate the infection). Cell type and time point are not known. The sequenced sample consisted of PBMCs or a T cell subset sorted from them (not recorded which). In nucleotides, the CDR3 is TGTGCCACCAGCAGAGGGGGACAGAACACAGATACGCAGTATTTT. It codes for CATSRGGQNTDTQYF.